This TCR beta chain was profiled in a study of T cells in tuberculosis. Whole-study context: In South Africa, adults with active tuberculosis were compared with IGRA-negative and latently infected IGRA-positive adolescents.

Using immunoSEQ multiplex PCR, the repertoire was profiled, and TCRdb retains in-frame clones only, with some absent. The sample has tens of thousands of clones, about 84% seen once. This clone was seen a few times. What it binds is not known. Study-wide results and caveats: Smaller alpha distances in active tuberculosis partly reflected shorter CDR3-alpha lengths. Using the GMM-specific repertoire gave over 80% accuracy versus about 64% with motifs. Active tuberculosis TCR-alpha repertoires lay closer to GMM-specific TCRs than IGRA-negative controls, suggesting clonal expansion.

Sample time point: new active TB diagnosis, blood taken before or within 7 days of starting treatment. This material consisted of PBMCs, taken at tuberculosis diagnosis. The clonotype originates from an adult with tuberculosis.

The CDR3 nucleotides read TGTGCCAGCAGTCTACAGACGAACTATGGCTACACCTTC. Its protein is CASSLQTNYGYTF. The chain couples TRBV6-5 to TRBJ1-2; D gene uncertain. CDR1 MNHEY and CDR2 SVGAGI come from the germline V gene. V was clipped by 5 bases and J by 2 bases, with 9 bases between them. The CDR3 extends over 13 amino acids.